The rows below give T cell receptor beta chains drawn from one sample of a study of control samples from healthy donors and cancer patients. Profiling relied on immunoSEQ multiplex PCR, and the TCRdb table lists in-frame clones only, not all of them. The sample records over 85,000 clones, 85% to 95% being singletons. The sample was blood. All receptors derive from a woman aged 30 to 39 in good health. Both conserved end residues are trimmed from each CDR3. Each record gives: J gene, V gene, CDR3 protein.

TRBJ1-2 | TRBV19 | ASSKTGRGYT
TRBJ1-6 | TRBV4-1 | ASSQWQRTGNNSPLH
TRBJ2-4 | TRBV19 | ASSMGSGSNIQY
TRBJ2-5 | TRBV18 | ASSFQGVESVGETQY
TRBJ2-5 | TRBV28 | ASSPLRGLGQETQY
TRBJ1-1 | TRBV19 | ASSIGMGTEAF
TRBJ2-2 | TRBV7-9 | ASTPRGYTGELF
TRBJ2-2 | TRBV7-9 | ASSPIRGVNTGELF
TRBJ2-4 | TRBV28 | ASPPVGGGGAKNIQY
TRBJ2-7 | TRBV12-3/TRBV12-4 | ASSFGQGGPGY
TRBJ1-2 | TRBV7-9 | ASSSRGSGGYGYT
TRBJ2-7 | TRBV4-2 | ASSQAGIYEQY
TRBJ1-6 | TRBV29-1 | SAPPLLQGARSPLH
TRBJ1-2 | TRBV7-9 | ASSTSPAYGYT
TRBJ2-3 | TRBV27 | ASSLSADTQY
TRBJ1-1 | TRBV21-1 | ASSKREENTEAF
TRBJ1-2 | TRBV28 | ASSSGTGVGYT
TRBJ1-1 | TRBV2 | ASSEALQGGTEAF
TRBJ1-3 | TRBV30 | AWSRSGNTIY
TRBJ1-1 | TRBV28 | ANFTSEGVDTEAF
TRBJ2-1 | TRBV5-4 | ASSLVQDGYNEQF
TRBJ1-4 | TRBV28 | ASSFIMTDPEKLF
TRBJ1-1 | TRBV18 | ASSPGLDTEAF
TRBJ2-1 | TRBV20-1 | SARDGNEQF
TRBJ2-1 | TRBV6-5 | ASRRAGEQF
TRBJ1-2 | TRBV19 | ASSPIDQDRDYGYT
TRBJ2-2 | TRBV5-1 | ASMQEGELF
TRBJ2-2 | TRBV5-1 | ASSLSTSVGNTGELF
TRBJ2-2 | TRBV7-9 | ASSFTTGELF
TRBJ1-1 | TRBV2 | ASSVGGSTEAF
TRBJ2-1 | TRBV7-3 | ASSPYTSGSSYNEQF
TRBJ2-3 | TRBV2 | ASRASGSADTQY
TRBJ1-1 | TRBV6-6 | ASTRGQGTTEAF
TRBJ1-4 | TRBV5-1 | ASRTGSGNEKLF
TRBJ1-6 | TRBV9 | ASSVDFRERGSPLH
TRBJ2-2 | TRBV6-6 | ASLDRGRITGELF
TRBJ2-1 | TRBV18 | ASSPLTTYNEQF
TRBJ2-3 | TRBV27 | ASSSGLAGSTDTQY
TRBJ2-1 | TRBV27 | ASRMTGTSGRGEQF
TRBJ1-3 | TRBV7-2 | ASSVTGVGNTIY